This T cell receptor (beta chain) is from a study of shared T cell receptors in the human thymus. Method: immunoSEQ multiplex PCR; TCRdb's copy keeps in-frame clones and lacks some. Among about 380,000 clones listed, 95% were seen once. CDR3 length equals 15 residues. Germline V gene data show CDR1 as SNHLY and CDR2 as FYNNEI. The ends lost 5 bases at V and 3 bases at J; junction bases unmatched: 7. The specimen sequenced was thymocytes. J is TRBJ2-7 and V is TRBV2, with 10 positions matching TRBD2. The sequence came from a human donor. The CDR3 protein is CASSPLAGENYEQYF. The CDR3 DNA is TGTGCCAGCAGTCCCCTAGCGGGAGAGAACTACGAGCAGTACTTC.